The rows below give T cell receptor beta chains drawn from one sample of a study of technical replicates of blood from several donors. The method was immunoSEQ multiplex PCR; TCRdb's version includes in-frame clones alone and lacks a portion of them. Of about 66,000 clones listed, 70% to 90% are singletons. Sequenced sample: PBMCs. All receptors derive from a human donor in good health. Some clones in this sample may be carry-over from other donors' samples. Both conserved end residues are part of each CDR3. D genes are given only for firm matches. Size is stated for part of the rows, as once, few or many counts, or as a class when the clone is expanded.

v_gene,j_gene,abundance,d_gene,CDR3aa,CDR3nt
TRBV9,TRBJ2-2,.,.,CASSVEEGTGSRHGELFF,TGTGCCAGCAGCGTAGAGGAAGGGACTGGTAGCCGTCACGGGGAGCTGTTTTTT
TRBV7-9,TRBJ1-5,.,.,CASSLTGGGQPQHF,TGTGCCAGCAGCTTAACCGGGGGTGGTCAGCCCCAGCATTTT
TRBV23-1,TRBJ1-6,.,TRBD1,CASSHRGPNDSPLHF,TGCGCCAGCAGTCACAGGGGGCCTAATGATTCACCCCTCCACTTT
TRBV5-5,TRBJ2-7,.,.,CASSLYGDTLEEQYF,TGTGCCAGCAGCTTGTATGGGGACACCCTAGAAGAGCAGTACTTC
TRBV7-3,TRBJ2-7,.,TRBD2,CASSPRTSGSYEQYF,TGTGCCAGCAGCCCCCGGACTAGCGGGAGCTACGAGCAGTACTTC
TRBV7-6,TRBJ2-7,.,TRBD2,CASSPDGGRAYEQYF,TGTGCCAGCAGCCCTGATGGCGGGAGGGCCTACGAGCAGTACTTC
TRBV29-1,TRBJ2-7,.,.,CSVVQHQGEQYF,TGCAGCGTTGTGCAGCATCAGGGCGAGCAGTACTTC
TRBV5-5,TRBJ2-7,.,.,CASSSQGTRAAYEQYF,TGTGCCAGCAGCTCCCAGGGGACCCGAGCTGCCTACGAGCAGTACTTC
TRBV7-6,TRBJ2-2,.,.,CASSPSANTGELFF,TGTGCCAGCAGCCCCAGTGCGAACACCGGGGAGCTGTTTTTT
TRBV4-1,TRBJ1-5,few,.,CASSPQPTDQPQHF,TGCGCCAGCAGCCCACAACCTACAGATCAGCCCCAGCATTTT
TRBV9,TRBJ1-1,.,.,CASSTGHLNTEAFF,TGTGCCAGCAGCACGGGACACCTGAACACTGAAGCTTTCTTT
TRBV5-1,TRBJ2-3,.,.,CASSSWGADTQYF,TGCGCCAGCAGCTCGTGGGGCGCAGATACGCAGTATTTT
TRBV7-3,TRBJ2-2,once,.,CASSSQGPGELFF,TGTGCCAGCAGCTCTCAGGGCCCCGGGGAGCTGTTTTTT
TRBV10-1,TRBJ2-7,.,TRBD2,CASSEPLGGVVYEQYF,TGCGCCAGCAGTGAGCCCCTTGGGGGGGTCGTCTACGAGCAGTACTTC
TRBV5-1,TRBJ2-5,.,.,CASSWGRVEETQYF,TGCGCCAGCAGCTGGGGCAGGGTGGAGGAGACCCAGTACTTC
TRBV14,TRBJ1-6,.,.,CASSQWTNSPLHF,TGTGCCAGCAGCCAATGGACAAATTCACCCCTCCACTTT
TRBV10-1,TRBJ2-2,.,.,CASSEPSGTGELFF,TGCGCCAGCAGTGAGCCAAGCGGCACCGGGGAGCTGTTTTTT
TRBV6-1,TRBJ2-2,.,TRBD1,CASRDRGWPGELFF,TGTGCCAGCAGGGACAGGGGCTGGCCCGGGGAGCTGTTTTTT
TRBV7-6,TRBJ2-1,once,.,CASSSSAIYNEQFF,TGTGCCAGCAGCTCTAGCGCGATCTACAATGAGCAGTTCTTC
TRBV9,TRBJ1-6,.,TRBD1,CASSARQGGSPLHF,TGTGCCAGCAGCGCGAGACAGGGAGGTTCACCCCTCCACTTT
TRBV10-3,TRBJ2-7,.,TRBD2,CAISEGDSATSGRAYEQYF,TGTGCCATCAGTGAGGGGGACAGCGCTACTAGCGGGAGGGCCTACGAGCAGTACTTC
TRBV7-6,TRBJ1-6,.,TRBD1,CASSARIQGLDSPLHF,TGTGCCAGCAGCGCAAGGATACAGGGGTTAGATTCACCCCTCCACTTT
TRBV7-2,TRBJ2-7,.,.,CASSRERGTKGYEQYF,TGTGCCAGCAGCCGAGAAAGGGGGACCAAAGGATACGAGCAGTACTTC
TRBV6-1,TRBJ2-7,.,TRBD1,CASSEAEPTGDEQYF,TGTGCCAGCAGTGAAGCCGAACCGACAGGGGACGAGCAGTACTTC
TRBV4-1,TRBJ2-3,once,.,CASSRQRRGLSAVTQYF,TGCGCCAGCAGCCGACAAAGGAGGGGGCTGTCCGCAGTTACGCAGTATTTT
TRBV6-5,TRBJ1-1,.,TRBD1,CASSYKPGTGGRAFF,TGTGCCAGCAGTTACAAACCCGGGACAGGGGGCAGAGCTTTCTTT
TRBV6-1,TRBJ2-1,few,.,CASSERGTHEQFF,TGTGCCAGCAGTGAACGGGGGACCCATGAGCAGTTCTTC
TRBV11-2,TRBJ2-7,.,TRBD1,CASSLDRAHEQYF,TGTGCCAGCAGCTTGGACAGGGCCCACGAGCAGTACTTC
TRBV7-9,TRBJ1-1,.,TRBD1,CASSPRQGGTEAFF,TGTGCCAGCAGCCCGAGACAGGGGGGCACTGAAGCTTTCTTT
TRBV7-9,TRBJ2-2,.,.,CASSLKGFNTGELFF,TGTGCCAGCAGTTTAAAGGGGTTTAACACCGGGGAGCTGTTTTTT
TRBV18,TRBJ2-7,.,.,CASSNDRSSYEQYF,TGTGCCAGCTCGAACGACAGGAGCTCCTACGAGCAGTACTTC
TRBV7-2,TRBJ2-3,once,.,CASSYGGGVGDTQYF,TGTGCCAGCAGCTATGGCGGCGGGGTGGGAGATACGCAGTATTTT
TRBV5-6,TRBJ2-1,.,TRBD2,CASSYWTSGVEEQFF,TGTGCCAGCAGCTACTGGACTAGCGGGGTGGAAGAGCAGTTCTTC
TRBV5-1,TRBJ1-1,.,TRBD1,CASSGRDRNTEAFF,TGCGCCAGCAGCGGTCGGGACAGAAACACTGAAGCTTTCTTT
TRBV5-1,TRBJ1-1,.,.,CASSLSGVNTEAFF,TGCGCCAGCAGCTTGTCGGGAGTGAACACTGAAGCTTTCTTT
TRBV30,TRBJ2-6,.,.,CAWSVRGRGSGANVLTF,TGTGCCTGGAGTGTAAGGGGCAGGGGCTCTGGGGCCAACGTCCTGACTTTC
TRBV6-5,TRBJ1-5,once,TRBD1,CASRLGQGGNQPQHF,TGTGCCAGCAGACTAGGACAGGGCGGCAATCAGCCCCAGCATTTT
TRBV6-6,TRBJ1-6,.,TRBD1,CASSYRTGGTPLHF,TGTGCCAGCAGTTACCGGACAGGGGGGACACCCCTCCACTTT
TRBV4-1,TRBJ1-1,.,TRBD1,CASSPLNRGIIGTEAFF,TGCGCCAGCAGCCCGTTAAACAGGGGAATCATAGGCACTGAAGCTTTCTTT
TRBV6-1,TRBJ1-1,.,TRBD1,CASSARTGSMNTEAFF,TGTGCCAGCAGTGCCCGGACAGGTAGTATGAACACTGAAGCTTTCTTT
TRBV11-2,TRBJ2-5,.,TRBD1,CASRSRQGGETQYF,TGTGCCAGCAGGAGCCGACAGGGTGGGGAGACCCAGTACTTC
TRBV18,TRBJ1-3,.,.,CASSPAGGPSGNTIYF,TGTGCCAGCTCACCAGCGGGGGGCCCATCTGGAAACACCATATATTTT
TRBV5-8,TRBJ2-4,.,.,CASSGGGLAKNIQYF,TGTGCCAGCAGCGGGGGCGGGCTAGCCAAAAACATTCAGTACTTC
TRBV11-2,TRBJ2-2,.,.,CASSFTTGNTGELFF,TGTGCCAGCAGCTTTACTACAGGAAACACCGGGGAGCTGTTTTTT
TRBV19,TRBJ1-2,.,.,CASTPGRGWDYGYTF,TGTGCCAGTACCCCTGGGAGGGGCTGGGACTATGGCTACACCTTC
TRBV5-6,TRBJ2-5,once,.,CASSSLTSSETQYF,TGTGCCAGCAGCTCCTTAACTAGCTCGGAGACCCAGTACTTC
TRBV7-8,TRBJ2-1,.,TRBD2,CASSPRRDYSYNEQFF,TGTGCCAGCAGTCCCCGCCGGGACTACTCCTACAATGAGCAGTTCTTC